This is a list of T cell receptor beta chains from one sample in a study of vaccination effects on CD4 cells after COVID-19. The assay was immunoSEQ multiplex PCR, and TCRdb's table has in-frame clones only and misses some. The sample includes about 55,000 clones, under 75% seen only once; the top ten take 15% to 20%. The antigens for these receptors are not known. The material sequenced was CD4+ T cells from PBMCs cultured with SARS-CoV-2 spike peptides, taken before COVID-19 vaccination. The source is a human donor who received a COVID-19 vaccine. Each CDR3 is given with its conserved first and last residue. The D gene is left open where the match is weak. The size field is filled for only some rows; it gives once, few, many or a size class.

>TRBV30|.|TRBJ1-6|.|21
TGTGCCTGGAGTGTACGAGGATCGCGTCATGGGAAGTCGGCAGGTGGTTCACCCCTCCACTTT
CAWSVRGSRHGKSAGGSPLHF
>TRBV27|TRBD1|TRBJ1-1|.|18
TGTGCCAGCAGTAAGCAATCGTTCCCGGGACAGGGGCTCACTGAAGCTTTCTTT
CASSKQSFPGQGLTEAFF
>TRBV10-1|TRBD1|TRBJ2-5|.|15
TGCGCCAGCAGCGACAGGGACCGTTCCGGTAAAACCCAGTACTTC
CASSDRDRSGKTQYF
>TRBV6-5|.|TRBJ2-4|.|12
TGTGCCAGCAGCCGGGGAGGGGGCATTCAGTACTTC
CASSRGGGIQYF
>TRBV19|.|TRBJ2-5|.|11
TGTGCCAGTCTATGGGGGGAGACCCAGTACTTC
CASLWGETQYF
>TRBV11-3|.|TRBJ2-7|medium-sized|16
TGTGCCAGCAGCTTAGAGCGGGGTGGGGGCTCCTACGAGCAGTACTTC
CASSLERGGGSYEQYF
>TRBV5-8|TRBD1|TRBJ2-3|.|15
TGTGCCAGCAGCTTACCAGGGGGCCCCACAGATACGCAGTATTTT
CASSLPGGPTDTQYF
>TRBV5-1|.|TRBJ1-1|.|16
TGCGCCAGCAGCTTGGCCTACGCGGACACCAACACTGAAGCTTTCTTT
CASSLAYADTNTEAFF
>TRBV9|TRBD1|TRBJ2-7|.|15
TGTGCCAGCAGCGTAGGAGGACAGGGGGTCTACGAGCAGTACTTC
CASSVGGQGVYEQYF
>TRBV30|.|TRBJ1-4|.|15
TGTGCCTGGAGTGGCCGGGGGAGAGGTAATGAAAAACTGTTTTTT
CAWSGRGRGNEKLFF
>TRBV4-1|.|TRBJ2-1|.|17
TGCGCCAGCAGCCAAGAGGGGAAGGGTTATCCCTACAATGAGCAGTTCTTC
CASSQEGKGYPYNEQFF
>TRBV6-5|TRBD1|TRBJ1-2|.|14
TGTGCCAGCAGTTACGGCAGGGGGAGGGGTGGCTACACCTTC
CASSYGRGRGGYTF
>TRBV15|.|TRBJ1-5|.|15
TGTGCCACCAGCAGATTGGGGGGGGCAGGTCAGCCCCAGCATTTT
CATSRLGGAGQPQHF
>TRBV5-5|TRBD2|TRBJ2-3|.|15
TGTGCCAGCAGCTTGGGCGGGAGAGGCTCAGATACGCAGTATTTT
CASSLGGRGSDTQYF
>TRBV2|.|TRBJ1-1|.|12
TGTGCCAGCAGTGGCGATTACACTGAAGCTTTCTTT
CASSGDYTEAFF
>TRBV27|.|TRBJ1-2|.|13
TGTGCCAGCAGTTTCCGCCGGGGTACTGGCTACACCTTC
CASSFRRGTGYTF
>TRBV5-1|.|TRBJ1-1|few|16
TGCGCCAGCAGCTCGCTATCTGGGGGAGTGGGCACTGAAGCTTTCTTT
CASSSLSGGVGTEAFF
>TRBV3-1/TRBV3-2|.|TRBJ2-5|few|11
TGTGCCAGCAGCCAAGACGAGACCCAGTACTTC
CASSQDETQYF
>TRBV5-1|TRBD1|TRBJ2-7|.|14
TGCGCCAGCAGCTCGGGACAGGGGGCGCCGGAGCAGTACTTC
CASSSGQGAPEQYF
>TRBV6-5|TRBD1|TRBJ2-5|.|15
TGTGCCAGCAGTTACTCCAGGGGGCGGACAGAGACCCAGTACTTC
CASSYSRGRTETQYF
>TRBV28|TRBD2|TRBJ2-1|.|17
TGTGCCAGCAGTTTAGGCCCTGTTGGGGGGGGCTACAATGAGCAGTTCTTC
CASSLGPVGGGYNEQFF
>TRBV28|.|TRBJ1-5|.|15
TGTGCCAGCAGTTTATTGCCCAGGGTCAATCAGCCCCAGCATTTT
CASSLLPRVNQPQHF
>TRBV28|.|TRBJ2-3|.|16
TGTGCCAGCAGTTTGATTACAGGGAAGAGGGCAGATACGCAGTATTTT
CASSLITGKRADTQYF
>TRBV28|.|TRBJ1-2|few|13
TGTGCCAGCAGTGCCTCCAGGGTACGGGGCTACACCTTC
CASSASRVRGYTF
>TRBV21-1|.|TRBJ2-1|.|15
TGTGCCAGCAGCAATAAAGCGGCCCTACAGCATGAGCAGTTCTTC
CASSNKAALQHEQFF
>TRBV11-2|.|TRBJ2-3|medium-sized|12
TGTGCCAGCAGCTTAGACGCTATTACGCAGTATTTT
CASSLDAITQYF
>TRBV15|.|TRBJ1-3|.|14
TGTGCCACCAGCAGAGGCAGCTCTGGAAACACCATATATTTT
CATSRGSSGNTIYF
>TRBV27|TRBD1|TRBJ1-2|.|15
TGTGCCAGCAGTTTGGAGGGACAGGGGTCCCATGGCTACACCTTC
CASSLEGQGSHGYTF
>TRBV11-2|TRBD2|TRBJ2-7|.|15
TGTGCCAGCAGCGAGCGGGAAGCAGGACTTTACGAGCAGTACTTC
CASSEREAGLYEQYF